These T cell receptor beta chains were read from a single sample in a study of blood T cell dynamics during melanoma immunotherapy. Measured with immunoSEQ multiplex PCR; TCRdb has only the in-frame clones, and not every one. This table holds 15,000 or so clones, approximately 89% found once. The sequences come from effector memory CD8+ T cells from blood, collected from a patient treated with checkpoint blockade. The origin of the receptors is a human donor with melanoma. Both conserved end residues are part of each CDR3. The order of the fields is clone size, D gene, V gene, J gene, CDR3 length, CDR3 protein, CDR3 DNA. D genes are given only for firm matches. Rows give clone size only sometimes, using once, few, many, or a class for an expanded clone.

>-|TRBD2|TRBV11-3|TRBJ2-3|15
CASSLASGRLDTQYF
TGTGCCAGCAGCTTAGCTAGCGGGAGGCTAGATACGCAGTATTTT
>once|-|TRBV4-1|TRBJ2-3|15
CASSQVSGEVDTQYF
TGCGCCAGCAGCCAAGTTTCCGGTGAGGTAGATACGCAGTATTTT
>-|-|TRBV15|TRBJ1-5|13
CATSRDSRQPQHF
TGTGCCACCAGCAGAGACTCGCGGCAGCCCCAGCATTTT
>-|-|TRBV27|TRBJ2-7|13
CASSIHSAYEQYF
TGTGCCAGCAGTATACATTCCGCCTACGAGCAGTACTTC
>-|TRBD1|TRBV13|TRBJ2-1|15
CASSQRGTAGNEQFF
TGTGCCAGCAGCCAGCGAGGGACAGCAGGTAATGAGCAGTTCTTC
>-|-|TRBV6-1|TRBJ2-2|17
CASSGGGGQINTGELFF
TGTGCCAGCAGTGGAGGAGGGGGACAGATAAACACCGGGGAGCTGTTTTTT
>-|TRBD2|TRBV29-1|TRBJ2-1|15
CSGIVQAGSPVEQFF
TGCAGCGGTATAGTACAAGCGGGATCGCCGGTGGAGCAGTTCTTC
>-|-|TRBV4-1|TRBJ1-5|13
CASSQVDNQPQHF
TGCGCCAGCAGCCAAGTGGACAATCAGCCCCAGCATTTT
>-|-|TRBV19|TRBJ2-7|14
CASSIAGQSYEQYF
TGTGCCAGTAGTATAGCTGGACAGTCCTACGAGCAGTACTTC
>-|TRBD1|TRBV7-6|TRBJ1-5|17
CASSPYQGGKSNQPQHF
TGTGCCAGCAGCCCGTATCAGGGGGGAAAGAGCAATCAGCCCCAGCATTTT
>-|TRBD2|TRBV7-7|TRBJ2-1|15
CASSWGTSGSDEQFF
TGTGCCAGCAGTTGGGGGACTAGCGGGAGTGATGAGCAGTTCTTC
>-|-|TRBV25-1|TRBJ1-2|14
CASSEEDNYYGYTF
TGTGCCAGCAGTGAAGAGGACAACTACTATGGCTACACCTTC
>-|-|TRBV28|TRBJ1-1|13
CASSFRQNTEAFF
TGTGCCAGCAGTTTTCGACAGAACACTGAAGCTTTCTTT
>few|-|TRBV7-9|TRBJ1-2|16
CASSPRGGKNNYGYTF
TGTGCCAGCAGCCCGAGGGGGGGGAAGAATAACTATGGCTACACCTTC
>-|-|TRBV9|TRBJ2-7|14
CASSVQTNSYEQYF
TGTGCCAGCAGCGTTCAGACAAACTCCTACGAGCAGTACTTC
>-|-|TRBV7-6|TRBJ2-1|15
CASSLAEPGNNEQFF
TGTGCCAGCAGCTTAGCTGAACCAGGGAACAATGAGCAGTTCTTC
>few|TRBD1|TRBV19|TRBJ1-2|14
CASSPQGQGYGYTF
TGTGCCAGTAGCCCCCAAGGACAGGGCTATGGCTACACCTTC
>-|-|TRBV28|TRBJ1-1|14
CASSLGERNTEAFF
TGTGCCAGCAGTTTGGGGGAGCGGAACACTGAAGCTTTCTTT
>-|-|TRBV7-2|TRBJ1-5|17
CASSLVPFGVSNQPQHF
TGTGCCAGCAGCTTAGTCCCGTTCGGCGTCAGCAATCAGCCCCAGCATTTT
>-|-|TRBV6-1|TRBJ2-1|16
CASSESLATTYNEQFF
TGTGCCAGCAGTGAATCGCTGGCTACCACCTACAATGAGCAGTTCTTC
>-|-|TRBV5-1|TRBJ2-2|16
CASSPGWDAGTGELFF
TGCGCCAGCAGCCCCGGGTGGGACGCTGGAACCGGGGAGCTGTTTTTT
>-|-|TRBV18|TRBJ2-1|16
CASSPQPPGSYNEQFF
TGTGCCAGCTCACCACAGCCCCCGGGGTCCTACAATGAGCAGTTCTTC
>-|TRBD2|TRBV28|TRBJ2-7|13
CASSGDYSYEQYF
TGTGCCAGCAGTGGGGACTACTCCTACGAGCAGTACTTC
>-|TRBD2|TRBV6-5|TRBJ2-2|15
CASSYGLAGTGELFF
TGTGCCAGCAGTTACGGGCTAGCGGGAACTGGGGAGCTGTTTTTT
>few|TRBD1|TRBV19|TRBJ2-2|14
CASTMTGVAGELFF
TGTGCCAGTACCATGACAGGGGTGGCCGGGGAGCTGTTTTTT
>-|TRBD1|TRBV5-5|TRBJ2-7|15
CASSSMTGGAYEQYF
TGTGCCAGCAGCTCGATGACAGGGGGCGCGTACGAGCAGTACTTC
>-|TRBD1|TRBV7-2|TRBJ2-7|17
CASSLMEAGTVSYEQYF
TGTGCCAGCAGCTTAATGGAGGCCGGGACAGTCTCCTACGAGCAGTACTTC
>-|-|TRBV29-1|TRBJ1-3|14
CGGGGPGLGNTIYF
TGCGGAGGCGGGGGGCCCGGGCTTGGAAACACCATATATTTT
>-|TRBD1|TRBV4-1|TRBJ2-7|13
CASSQTGEYEQYF
TGCGCCAGCAGCCAGACAGGGGAGTACGAGCAGTACTTC
>-|-|TRBV7-2|TRBJ2-3|13
CASRPGTTDTQYF
TGTGCCAGCAGACCCGGGACCACAGATACGCAGTATTTT
>-|-|TRBV6-6|TRBJ2-7|12
CASSSPTYEQYF
TGTGCCAGCAGTTCGCCTACCTACGAGCAGTACTTC
>-|-|TRBV27|TRBJ2-1|12
CASSPLRGEQFF
TGTGCCAGCAGTCCCCTGCGGGGAGAGCAGTTCTTC
>-|TRBD1|TRBV6-6|TRBJ2-3|16
CASSYDRGWGTDTQYF
TGTGCCAGCAGTTACGACAGGGGTTGGGGCACAGATACGCAGTATTTT
>-|TRBD2|TRBV7-9|TRBJ2-7|16
CASSLVGLAEAYEQYF
TGTGCCAGCAGCTTAGTCGGACTAGCGGAGGCCTACGAGCAGTACTTC
>-|-|TRBV4-3|TRBJ2-3|15
CASSQIFSTADTQYF
TGCGCCAGCAGCCAGATTTTTTCGACAGCAGATACGCAGTATTTT
>-|-|TRBV6-6|TRBJ1-1|14
CASSNGGGNTEAFF
TGTGCCAGCAGCAACGGAGGAGGTAACACTGAAGCTTTCTTT
>-|TRBD2|TRBV19|TRBJ2-2|14
CASCIAGVTGELFF
TGTGCCAGTTGTATAGCGGGAGTCACCGGGGAGCTGTTTTTT
>-|TRBD2|TRBV7-6|TRBJ2-7|15
CASSPSGHDSYEQYF
TGTGCCAGCAGCCCTAGCGGGCACGACTCCTACGAGCAGTACTTC